This is a list of T cell receptor beta chains from one sample in a study of T cell changes during pregnancy in multiple sclerosis. Method: immunoSEQ multiplex PCR; TCRdb's copy keeps in-frame clones and lacks some. The table lists about 68,000 clones, about 89% of them singletons. Sequenced here: peripheral blood, sampled in the second trimester of pregnancy. These receptors were collected from a female donor with multiple sclerosis, enrolled in a pregnancy study. The CDR3 runs from the conserved cysteine through the conserved F or W. Each record gives: V gene, J gene, clone size, D gene, CDR3 protein, CDR3 DNA. The D gene is left open where the match is weak. The size of a clone is reported for some rows only, either as once, few or many, or as a class for expanded clones.

v_gene: TRBV5-6; j_gene: TRBJ1-2; abundance: .; d_gene: TRBD1; CDR3aa: CASSLEQGIGGYTF; CDR3nt: TGTGCCAGCAGCTTGGAACAGGGGATTGGTGGCTACACCTTC
v_gene: TRBV7-2; j_gene: TRBJ2-7; abundance: .; d_gene: TRBD1; CDR3aa: CASSFSDRGFSYEQYF; CDR3nt: TGTGCCAGCAGCTTCTCGGACAGGGGATTTTCCTACGAGCAGTACTTC
v_gene: TRBV12-5; j_gene: TRBJ2-3; abundance: .; d_gene: TRBD1; CDR3aa: CASGLRHWTGGTDTQYF; CDR3nt: TGTGCTAGTGGTTTAAGACATTGGACAGGGGGCACAGATACGCAGTATTTT
v_gene: TRBV5-1; j_gene: TRBJ2-3; abundance: few; d_gene: .; CDR3aa: CASSLEMGADTQYF; CDR3nt: TGCGCCAGCAGCTTGGAGATGGGCGCAGATACGCAGTATTTT
v_gene: TRBV11-2; j_gene: TRBJ2-1; abundance: .; d_gene: TRBD2; CDR3aa: CASSSGTSGGLYNEQFF; CDR3nt: TGTGCCAGCAGCTCAGGGACTAGCGGGGGCCTTTACAATGAGCAGTTCTTC
v_gene: TRBV2; j_gene: TRBJ2-6; abundance: .; d_gene: TRBD1; CDR3aa: CASRTGGSGANVLTF; CDR3nt: TGTGCCAGCAGGACAGGGGGCTCTGGGGCCAACGTCCTGACTTTC
v_gene: TRBV7-2; j_gene: TRBJ1-5; abundance: .; d_gene: TRBD1; CDR3aa: CASSTFSGGAGNQPQHF; CDR3nt: TGTGCCAGCAGCACTTTTTCAGGGGGCGCAGGCAATCAGCCCCAGCATTTT
v_gene: TRBV4-3; j_gene: TRBJ2-7; abundance: .; d_gene: TRBD1; CDR3aa: CASSQAGQGAIEQYF; CDR3nt: TGCGCCAGCAGCCAAGCGGGACAGGGGGCGATTGAGCAGTACTTC
v_gene: TRBV21-1; j_gene: TRBJ2-7; abundance: few; d_gene: .; CDR3aa: CASSLIRDRSYEQYF; CDR3nt: TGTGCCAGCAGCTTAATCCGGGACAGGTCCTACGAGCAGTACTTC
v_gene: TRBV7-2; j_gene: TRBJ2-1; abundance: .; d_gene: TRBD2; CDR3aa: CASRWTSDLYNEQFF; CDR3nt: TGTGCCAGCAGGTGGACTAGCGACCTTTACAATGAGCAGTTCTTC
v_gene: TRBV7-3; j_gene: TRBJ2-1; abundance: .; d_gene: TRBD2; CDR3aa: CASSLGLARGGVGEQFF; CDR3nt: TGTGCCAGCAGCTTGGGATTAGCGCGGGGGGGCGTCGGTGAGCAGTTCTTC
v_gene: TRBV29-1; j_gene: TRBJ1-4; abundance: once; d_gene: TRBD1; CDR3aa: CSVLTGDYEKLFF; CDR3nt: TGCAGCGTCTTGACAGGGGACTATGAAAAACTGTTTTTT
v_gene: TRBV19; j_gene: TRBJ1-1; abundance: .; d_gene: TRBD1; CDR3aa: CASSIYAGTENTEAFF; CDR3nt: TGTGCCAGTAGTATTTACGCCGGGACAGAGAACACTGAAGCTTTCTTT
v_gene: TRBV6-5; j_gene: TRBJ1-2; abundance: .; d_gene: .; CDR3aa: CASTEGGGKDYGYTF; CDR3nt: TGTGCCAGCACCGAGGGTGGGGGGAAGGACTATGGCTACACCTTC
v_gene: TRBV4-3; j_gene: TRBJ1-5; abundance: many; d_gene: TRBD1; CDR3aa: CASSQEATGARNQPQHF; CDR3nt: TGCGCCAGCAGCCAAGAGGCCACAGGGGCGCGAAATCAGCCCCAGCATTTT
v_gene: TRBV14; j_gene: TRBJ1-3; abundance: .; d_gene: .; CDR3aa: CASSQAVEVAGNTIYF; CDR3nt: TGTGCCAGCAGCCAAGCCGTAGAGGTGGCGGGAAACACCATATATTTT
v_gene: TRBV10-3; j_gene: TRBJ1-1; abundance: .; d_gene: .; CDR3aa: CAISESRQYEAFF; CDR3nt: TGTGCCATCAGTGAGTCGAGGCAGTATGAAGCTTTCTTT
v_gene: TRBV7-2; j_gene: TRBJ1-1; abundance: .; d_gene: .; CDR3aa: CASNPGGGRLNTEAFF; CDR3nt: TGTGCCAGCAACCCGGGGGGCGGTCGGTTGAACACTGAAGCTTTCTTT
v_gene: TRBV5-1; j_gene: TRBJ2-5; abundance: once; d_gene: TRBD2; CDR3aa: CASSLVGLAGDGETQYF; CDR3nt: TGCGCCAGCAGCTTGGTGGGGCTAGCGGGGGATGGTGAGACCCAGTACTTC
v_gene: TRBV4-3; j_gene: TRBJ2-2; abundance: .; d_gene: TRBD1; CDR3aa: CASSQDRDRGRELFF; CDR3nt: TGCGCCAGCAGCCAAGACCGGGACAGGGGGCGGGAGCTGTTTTTT
v_gene: TRBV7-2; j_gene: TRBJ2-5; abundance: .; d_gene: .; CDR3aa: CASSLAGPFETQYF; CDR3nt: TGTGCCAGCAGCTTAGCGGGGCCATTTGAGACCCAGTACTTC
v_gene: TRBV5-6; j_gene: TRBJ1-4; abundance: .; d_gene: TRBD1; CDR3aa: CASSAGQGTSKLFF; CDR3nt: TGTGCCAGCAGCGCCGGACAGGGGACTAGTAAACTGTTTTTT
v_gene: TRBV2; j_gene: TRBJ1-2; abundance: .; d_gene: .; CDR3aa: CASSASRGRTDGYGYTF; CDR3nt: TGTGCCAGCAGTGCAAGTAGGGGTCGGACAGACGGCTATGGCTACACCTTC
v_gene: TRBV30; j_gene: TRBJ2-2; abundance: .; d_gene: TRBD1; CDR3aa: CAWSGGTVYTGELFF; CDR3nt: TGTGCCTGGAGTGGAGGGACAGTATACACCGGGGAGCTGTTTTTT
v_gene: TRBV6-5; j_gene: TRBJ1-1; abundance: once; d_gene: .; CDR3aa: CASSFTGLNTEAFF; CDR3nt: TGTGCCAGCAGTTTTACAGGGTTGAACACTGAAGCTTTCTTT
v_gene: TRBV6-5; j_gene: TRBJ2-7; abundance: .; d_gene: TRBD1; CDR3aa: CASNDRGRSYEQYF; CDR3nt: TGTGCCAGCAACGACAGGGGTAGGTCCTACGAGCAGTACTTC
v_gene: TRBV27; j_gene: TRBJ1-1; abundance: once; d_gene: .; CDR3aa: CASSLLGGRAFF; CDR3nt: TGTGCCAGCAGTTTATTGGGGGGAAGAGCTTTCTTT
v_gene: TRBV7-2; j_gene: TRBJ2-3; abundance: .; d_gene: .; CDR3aa: CASSLNGRTSTDTQYF; CDR3nt: TGTGCCAGCAGCTTAAACGGGCGGACTAGCACAGATACGCAGTATTTT
v_gene: TRBV6-5; j_gene: TRBJ2-5; abundance: .; d_gene: TRBD2; CDR3aa: CASIPSGGPSETQYF; CDR3nt: TGTGCCAGCATTCCCAGCGGGGGGCCCTCCGAGACCCAGTACTTC
v_gene: TRBV30; j_gene: TRBJ1-1; abundance: .; d_gene: .; CDR3aa: CAWSMRSEAFF; CDR3nt: TGTGCCTGGAGCATGAGGTCTGAAGCTTTCTTT
v_gene: TRBV18; j_gene: TRBJ2-3; abundance: .; d_gene: TRBD1; CDR3aa: CASSLTGLDTQYF; CDR3nt: TGTGCCAGCTCGTTGACAGGGCTAGATACGCAGTATTTT
v_gene: TRBV7-3; j_gene: TRBJ1-2; abundance: .; d_gene: TRBD1; CDR3aa: CASSPDRDYGYTF; CDR3nt: TGTGCCAGCAGCCCCGACAGGGACTATGGCTACACCTTC
v_gene: TRBV29-1; j_gene: TRBJ1-2; abundance: .; d_gene: TRBD1; CDR3aa: CSVRGQGLNYGYTF; CDR3nt: TGCAGCGTCCGGGGACAGGGTTTAAACTATGGCTACACCTTC